Sequencing of this TCR beta chain was carried out in a study of T cells after somatic rescue of genetic block. Produced via immunoSEQ multiplex PCR; TCRdb's table is partial and in-frame only. The profile shows approximately 110,000 clones, under 95% of them singletons. The receptor's source is a woman between 18 and 29 years old. The specimen sequenced was peripheral blood mononuclear cells (PBMCs).

CDR3 bases: TGTGCCTGGAGTGTCATTAGTAGCGGGGTACCCTACGAGCAGTACTTC. Amino acids: CAWSVISSGVPYEQYF. This sequence joins TRBV30 and TRBJ2-7; 8 bases are a match to TRBD2. After removal of 0 bases from V and 2 bases from J, the junction contained 9 bases not matched to a gene. Germline lookup yields CDR1 GTSNPN and CDR2 SVGIG (reference sequence). CDR3 length equals 16 residues.